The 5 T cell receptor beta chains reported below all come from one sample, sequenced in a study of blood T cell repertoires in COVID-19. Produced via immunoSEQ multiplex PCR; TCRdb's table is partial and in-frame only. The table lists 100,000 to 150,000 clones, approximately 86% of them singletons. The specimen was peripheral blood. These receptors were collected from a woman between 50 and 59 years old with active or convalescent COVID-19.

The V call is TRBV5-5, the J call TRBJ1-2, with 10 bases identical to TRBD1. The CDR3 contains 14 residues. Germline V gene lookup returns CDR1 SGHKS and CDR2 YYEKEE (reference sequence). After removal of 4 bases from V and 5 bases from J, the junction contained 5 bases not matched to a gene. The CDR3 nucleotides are TGTGCCAGCAGCCAGACAGGGGGCGAGTATGGCTACACCTTC. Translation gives CASSQTGGEYGYTF. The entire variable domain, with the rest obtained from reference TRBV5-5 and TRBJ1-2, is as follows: DAGVTQSPTHLIKTRGQQVTLRCSPISGHKSVSWYQQVLGQGPQFIFQYYEKEERGRGNFPDRFSARQFPNYSSELNVNALLLGDSALYLCASSQTGGEYGYTFGSGTRLTVV.

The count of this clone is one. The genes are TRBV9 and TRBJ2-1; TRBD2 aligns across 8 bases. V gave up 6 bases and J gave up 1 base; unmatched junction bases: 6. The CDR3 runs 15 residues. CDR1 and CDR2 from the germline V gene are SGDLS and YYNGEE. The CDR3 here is CASTAGGRSYNEQFF. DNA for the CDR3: TGTGCCAGCACCGCGGGAGGTAGGTCCTACAATGAGCAGTTCTTC.

CDR3: CASSLADEQYF. CDR3 nucleotides: TGTGCCAGCAGTTTAGCCGACGAGCAGTACTTC. J is TRBJ2-7 and V is TRBV12-3 or TRBV12-4; D not resolved. The CDR3 is 11 amino acids. Trimming removed 0 bases from V and 5 bases from J, with 2 bases in between.

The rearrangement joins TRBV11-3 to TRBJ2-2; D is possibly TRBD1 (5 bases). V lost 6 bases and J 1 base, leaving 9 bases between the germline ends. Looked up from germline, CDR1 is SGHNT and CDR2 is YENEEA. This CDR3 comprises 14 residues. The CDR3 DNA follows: TGTGCCAGCAGGCAGGGTTTGAACACCGGGGAGCTGTTTTTT. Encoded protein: CASRQGLNTGELFF.

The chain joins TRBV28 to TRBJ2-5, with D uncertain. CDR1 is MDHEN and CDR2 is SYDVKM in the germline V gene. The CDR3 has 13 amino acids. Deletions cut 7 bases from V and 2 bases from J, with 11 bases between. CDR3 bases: TGTGCCAGCAATATGGGCGTACAAGAGACCCAGTACTTC. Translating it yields CASNMGVQETQYF.